This T cell receptor beta chain was profiled in a study of blood T cell repertoires in COVID-19. TCRdb's copy holds only in-frame clones and misses some; the assay was immunoSEQ multiplex PCR. Among around 150,000 clones, over 85% were seen once, and the ten largest hold about 4.5%. V lost 8 bases and J 6 bases, leaving 19 bases between the germline ends. The CDR3 extends over 14 amino acids. The germline gives CDR1 MNHEY, CDR2 SVGAGI. The TCR comes from a woman aged 45-65 years with acute or convalescent COVID-19. Sequenced: peripheral blood. The chain is built from TRBV6-5 and TRBJ1-1, with D unclear. The CDR3 protein is CASSLESGGPEAFF. CDR3 nucleotide sequence: TGTGCCAGCTCCTTGGAATCGGGCGGGCCTGAAGCTTTCTTT.